This T cell receptor beta chain was profiled in a study of blood T cell repertoires in COVID-19. Whole-study context: Donors in the United States, Italy and Spain gave samples during acute or convalescent COVID-19. PBMCs, B-cell-depleted T cells, or T cells provided the cDNA or gDNA that made up the material.

The CDR3 length is 13 residues. Per germline, CDR1 SEHNR and CDR2 FQNEAQ (reference sequence). Trimming removed 2 bases from V and 7 bases from J, with 12 bases in between. Authors' data handling: How many nucleated cells were present was estimated from reference gene primer amplification. Clones were sequenced by immunoSEQ multiplex PCR, and TCRdb holds only the in-frame ones, with some missing. The V and J calls and clone size come from that table; D and trimming were worked out from the DNA. The sample shows fewer than 40,000 clones, approximately 79% of them seen only once. The sample consisted of peripheral blood. The receptor comes from a man between 65 and 85 years old with acute or convalescent COVID-19. The gene calls are TRBV7-9 and TRBJ2-7; D is possibly TRBD1 (6 bases). The CDR3 coding sequence is TGTGCCAGCAGCTTATCAGGGGCGGATGAGCAGTACTTC. Translation: CASSLSGADEQYF.